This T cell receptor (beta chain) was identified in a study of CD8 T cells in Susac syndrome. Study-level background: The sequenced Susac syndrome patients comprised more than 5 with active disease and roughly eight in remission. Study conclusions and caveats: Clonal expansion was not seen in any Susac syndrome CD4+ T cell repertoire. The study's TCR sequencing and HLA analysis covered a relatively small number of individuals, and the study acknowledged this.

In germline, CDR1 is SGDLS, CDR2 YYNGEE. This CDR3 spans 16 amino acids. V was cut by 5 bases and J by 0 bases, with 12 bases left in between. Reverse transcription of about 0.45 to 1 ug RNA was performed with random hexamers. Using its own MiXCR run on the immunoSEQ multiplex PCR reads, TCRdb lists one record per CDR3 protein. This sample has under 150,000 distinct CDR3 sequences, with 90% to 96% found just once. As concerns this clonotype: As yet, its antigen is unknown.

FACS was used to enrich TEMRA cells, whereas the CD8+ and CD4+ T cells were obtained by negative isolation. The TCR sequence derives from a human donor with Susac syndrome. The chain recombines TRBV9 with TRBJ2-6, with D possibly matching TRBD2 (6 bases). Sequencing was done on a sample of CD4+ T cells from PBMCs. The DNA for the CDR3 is TGTGCCAGCAGTAAAGGAGGGGTCTCTGGGGCCAACGTCCTGACTTTC. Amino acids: CASSKGGVSGANVLTF.